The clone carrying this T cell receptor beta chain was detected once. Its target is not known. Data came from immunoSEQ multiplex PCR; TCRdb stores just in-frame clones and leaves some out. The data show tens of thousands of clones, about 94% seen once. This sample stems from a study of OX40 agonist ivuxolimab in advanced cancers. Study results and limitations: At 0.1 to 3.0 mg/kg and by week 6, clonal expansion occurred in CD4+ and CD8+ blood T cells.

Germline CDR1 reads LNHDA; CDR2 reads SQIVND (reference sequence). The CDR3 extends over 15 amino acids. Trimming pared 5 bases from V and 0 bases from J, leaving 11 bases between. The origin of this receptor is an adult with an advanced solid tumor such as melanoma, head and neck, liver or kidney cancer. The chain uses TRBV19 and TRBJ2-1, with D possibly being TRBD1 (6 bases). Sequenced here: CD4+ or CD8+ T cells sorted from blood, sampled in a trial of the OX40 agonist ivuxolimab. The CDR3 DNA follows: TGTGCCAGTAGTGGGCAGGGGAGCTCCTACAATGAGCAGTTCTTC. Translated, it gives CASSGQGSSYNEQFF.